The entry below gives a single TCR beta chain sequence along with its context. The study ran its PCR with 60 Vbeta and 13 Jbeta primers. The table came from immunoSEQ multiplex PCR; TCRdb's copy has only in-frame clones and leaves some out. The table has fewer than 130,000 clones, around three quarters seen once. The sample originates from a study of cytomegalovirus exposure and HLA in healthy donors. What was sequenced was PBMCs. The receptor was isolated from a man aged 45 to 65 in good health and CMV-seropositive.

The CDR3 region is CASSFWHQYEQYF. In DNA, the CDR3 is TGTGCCAGCAGCTTTTGGCATCAATACGAGCAGTACTTC. V is TRBV5-6 and J is TRBJ2-7; no clear D. The germline V gene encodes CDR1 SGHDT and CDR2 YYEEEE. V was shortened by 2 bases and J by 4 bases, with 10 bases between the two germline ends. The CDR3 runs 13 residues.